The source of this T cell receptor beta chain is a study of shared clonotypes between healthy human individuals. Study-level background: CD4 naive cells filled three plates per donor, CD4 memory three, CD8 naive two and CD8 memory one.

Assay used: immunoSEQ multiplex PCR; TCRdb lists only in-frame clones, some missing. The sample lists roughly 2.4 million clones; nearly 97% were seen once. Trimming cost V 2 bases and J 2 bases; bases outside gene matches: 3. This CDR3 is built from 15 residues. Looked up from germline, CDR1 is MGHDK and CDR2 is SYGVNS. Notes on this clone: As yet, its antigen is unknown.

Whole-study findings and limits: The authors expected sequencing depth to affect clonotype sharing among donors.

The TCR comes from a man younger than 30 in good health. The V call is TRBV25-1, the J call TRBJ2-1, with TRBD2 matching over 7 bases. Sequenced material: naive CD4+ T cells sorted from blood. Subset reported: CD45RA+ positively selected. In DNA form, the CDR3 reads TGTGCCAGCAGTGAACCGGGACTACCCTACAATGAGCAGTTCTTC. This sequence encodes CASSEPGLPYNEQFF.